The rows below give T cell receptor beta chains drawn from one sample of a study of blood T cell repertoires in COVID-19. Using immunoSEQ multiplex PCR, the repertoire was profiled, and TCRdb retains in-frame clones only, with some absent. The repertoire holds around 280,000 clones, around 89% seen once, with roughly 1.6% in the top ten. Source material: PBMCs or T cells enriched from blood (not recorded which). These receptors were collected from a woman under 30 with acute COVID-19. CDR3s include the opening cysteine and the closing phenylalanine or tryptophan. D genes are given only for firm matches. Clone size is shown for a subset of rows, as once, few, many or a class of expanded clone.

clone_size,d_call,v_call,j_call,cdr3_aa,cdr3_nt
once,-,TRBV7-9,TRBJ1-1,CASSLGLGAESEAFF,TGTGCCAGCAGCTTAGGTCTGGGGGCAGAGTCTGAAGCTTTCTTT
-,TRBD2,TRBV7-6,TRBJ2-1,CASSSPFTGTSGNNEQFF,TGTGCCAGCAGCTCCCCCTTCACCGGGACTAGCGGAAACAATGAGCAGTTCTTC
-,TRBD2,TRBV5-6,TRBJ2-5,CASSLVIGASGRVETQYF,TGTGCCAGCAGCTTGGTTATCGGGGCTAGCGGGAGGGTTGAGACCCAGTACTTC
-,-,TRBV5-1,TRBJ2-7,CASSDGWYEQYF,TGCGCCAGCAGCGACGGGTGGTACGAGCAGTACTTC
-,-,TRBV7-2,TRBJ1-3,CASSLDLSSGNTIYF,TGTGCCAGCAGCTTAGATCTGAGCTCTGGAAACACCATATATTTT
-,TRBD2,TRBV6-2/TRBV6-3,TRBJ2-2,CASSNLAGGGTGELFF,TGTGCCAGCAGTAACTTAGCGGGAGGCGGCACCGGGGAGCTGTTTTTT
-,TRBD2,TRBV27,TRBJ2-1,CASNGLAGSSYNEQFF,TGTGCCAGCAACGGACTAGCGGGATCCTCCTACAATGAGCAGTTCTTC
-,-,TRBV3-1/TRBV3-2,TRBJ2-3,CASLHRAGRSTQYF,TGTGCCAGTCTCCATCGCGCCGGTAGAAGTACGCAGTATTTT
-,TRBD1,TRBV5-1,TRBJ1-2,CASSLNPGQAINYGYTF,TGCGCCAGCAGCTTGAATCCGGGACAGGCGATTAACTATGGCTACACCTTC
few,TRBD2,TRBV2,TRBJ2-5,CASSEGRLAGGYETQYF,TGTGCCAGCAGCGAAGGGAGACTAGCGGGAGGTTATGAGACCCAGTACTTC
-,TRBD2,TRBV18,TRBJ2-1,CASSSFLGTSLNEQFF,TGTGCCAGCTCGTCCTTCTTGGGGACTAGCCTCAATGAGCAGTTCTTC
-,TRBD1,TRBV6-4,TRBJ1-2,CASRAGQGSYGYTF,TGTGCCAGCAGAGCTGGACAGGGAAGCTATGGCTACACCTTC
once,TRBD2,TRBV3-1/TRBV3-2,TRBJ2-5,CASSQALAGGRGETQYF,TGTGCCAGCAGCCAAGCCCTAGCGGGAGGGCGCGGGGAGACCCAGTACTTC
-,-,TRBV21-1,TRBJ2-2,CASSKGLASF,TGTGCCAGCAGCAAAGGACTAGCTTCTTTT
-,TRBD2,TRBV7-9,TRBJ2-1,CASSVSGMGSYNEQFF,TGTGCCAGCAGCGTTAGCGGGATGGGCTCCTACAATGAGCAGTTCTTC
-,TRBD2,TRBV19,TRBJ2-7,CASSLSFRTSGKHEQYF,TGTGCCAGTAGTCTCTCGTTCCGGACTAGCGGGAAACACGAGCAGTACTTC
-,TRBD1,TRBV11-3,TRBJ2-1,CASSTGVLSYNEQFF,TGTGCCAGCAGCACAGGGGTCCTCTCCTACAATGAGCAGTTCTTC
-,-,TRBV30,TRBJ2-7,CAWSVGLLNEQYF,TGTGCCTGGAGTGTGGGCCTTCTTAACGAGCAGTACTTC
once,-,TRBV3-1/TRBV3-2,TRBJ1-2,CASSQVAVNYGYTF,TGTGCCAGCAGCCAAGTAGCAGTTAACTATGGCTACACCTTC
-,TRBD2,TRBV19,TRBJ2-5,CASSSAYRRREGLPQETQYF,TGTGCCAGTAGCAGTGCCTACCGACGGAGGGAGGGCCTACCCCAAGAGACCCAGTACTTC
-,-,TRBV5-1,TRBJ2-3,CASSGTGTDTQYF,TGCGCCAGCAGCGGAACAGGCACAGATACGCAGTATTTT
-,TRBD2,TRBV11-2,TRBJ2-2,CASSPSLTSGNTGELFF,TGTGCCAGCAGCCCCAGTCTTACTAGCGGGAACACCGGGGAGCTGTTTTTT
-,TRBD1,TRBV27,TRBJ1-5,CASSQQYRGQPQHF,TGTGCCAGCAGTCAACAATACAGGGGTCAGCCCCAGCATTTT
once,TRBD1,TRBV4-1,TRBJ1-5,CASSHSDRVDRQPQHF,TGCGCCAGCAGCCATTCGGACAGGGTAGACAGACAGCCCCAGCATTTT
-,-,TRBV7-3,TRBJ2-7,CASSSPRRNSGEQYF,TGTGCCAGCAGCTCACCCCGAAGGAACAGTGGCGAGCAGTACTTC
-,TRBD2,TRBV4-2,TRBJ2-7,CASSQSNSGTSPSYEQYF,TGTGCCAGCAGCCAAAGTAATTCCGGGACTAGCCCCTCCTACGAGCAGTACTTC
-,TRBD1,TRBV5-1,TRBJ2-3,CASSLRQGSDTQYF,TGCGCCAGCAGCTTGAGACAGGGATCAGATACGCAGTATTTT
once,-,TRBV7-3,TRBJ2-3,CASSSSPPSVGWSF,TGTGCCAGCAGCTCCAGTCCCCCTAGCGTGGGGTGGTCTTTT
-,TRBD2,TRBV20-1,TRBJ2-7,CSASSGTSGIHEQYF,TGCAGTGCTAGTTCAGGGACTAGCGGGATCCACGAGCAGTACTTC